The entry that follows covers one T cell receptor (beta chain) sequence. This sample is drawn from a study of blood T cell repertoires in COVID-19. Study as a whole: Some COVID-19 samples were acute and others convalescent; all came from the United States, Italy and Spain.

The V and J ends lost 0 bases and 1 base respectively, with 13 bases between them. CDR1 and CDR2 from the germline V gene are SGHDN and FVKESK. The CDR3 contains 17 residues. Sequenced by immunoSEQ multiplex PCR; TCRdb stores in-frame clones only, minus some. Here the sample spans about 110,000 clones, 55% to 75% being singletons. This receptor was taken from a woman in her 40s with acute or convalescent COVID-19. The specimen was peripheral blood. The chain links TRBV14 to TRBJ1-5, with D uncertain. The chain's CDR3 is CASSQDRGHGSNQPQHF. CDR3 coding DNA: TGTGCCAGCAGCCAAGATCGCGGCCACGGGAGCAATCAGCCCCAGCATTTT.